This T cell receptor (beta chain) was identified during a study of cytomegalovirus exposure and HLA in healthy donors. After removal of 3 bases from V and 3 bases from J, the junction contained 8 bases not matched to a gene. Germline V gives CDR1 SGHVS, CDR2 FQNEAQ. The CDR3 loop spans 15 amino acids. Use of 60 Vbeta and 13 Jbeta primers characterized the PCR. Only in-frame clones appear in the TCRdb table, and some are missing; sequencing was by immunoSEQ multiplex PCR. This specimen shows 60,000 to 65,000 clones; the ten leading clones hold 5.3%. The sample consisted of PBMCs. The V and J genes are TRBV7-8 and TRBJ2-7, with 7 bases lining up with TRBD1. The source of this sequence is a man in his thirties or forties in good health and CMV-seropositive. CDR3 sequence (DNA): TGTGCCAGCAGCTTTTCCTCGGGACAGAACTACGAGCAGTACTTC. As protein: CASSFSSGQNYEQYF.